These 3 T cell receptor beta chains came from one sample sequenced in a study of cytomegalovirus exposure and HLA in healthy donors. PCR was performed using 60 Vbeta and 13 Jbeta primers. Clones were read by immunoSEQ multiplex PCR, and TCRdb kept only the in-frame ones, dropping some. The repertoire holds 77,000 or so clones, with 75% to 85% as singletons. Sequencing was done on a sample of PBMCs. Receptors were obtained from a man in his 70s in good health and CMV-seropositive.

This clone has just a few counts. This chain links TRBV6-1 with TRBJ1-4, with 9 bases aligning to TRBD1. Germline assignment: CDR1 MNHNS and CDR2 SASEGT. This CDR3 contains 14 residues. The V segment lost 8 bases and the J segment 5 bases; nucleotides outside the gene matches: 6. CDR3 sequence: CASLDRGFNEKLFF. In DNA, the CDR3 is TGTGCCAGCCTGGACAGGGGCTTCAATGAAAAACTGTTTTTT.

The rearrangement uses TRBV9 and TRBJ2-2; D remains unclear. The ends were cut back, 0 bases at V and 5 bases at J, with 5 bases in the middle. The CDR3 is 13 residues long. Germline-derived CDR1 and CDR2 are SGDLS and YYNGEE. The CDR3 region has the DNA TGTGCCAGCAGCGTAGGAGATACCGGGGAGCTGTTTTTT. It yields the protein CASSVGDTGELFF.

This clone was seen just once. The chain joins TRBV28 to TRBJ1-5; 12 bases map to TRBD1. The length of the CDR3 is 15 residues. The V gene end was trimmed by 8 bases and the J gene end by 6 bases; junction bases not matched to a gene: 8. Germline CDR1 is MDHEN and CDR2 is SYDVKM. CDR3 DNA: TGTGCCAGCGATTGGGGACAGGGGGCCGGTCAGCCCCAGCATTTT. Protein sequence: CASDWGQGAGQPQHF.